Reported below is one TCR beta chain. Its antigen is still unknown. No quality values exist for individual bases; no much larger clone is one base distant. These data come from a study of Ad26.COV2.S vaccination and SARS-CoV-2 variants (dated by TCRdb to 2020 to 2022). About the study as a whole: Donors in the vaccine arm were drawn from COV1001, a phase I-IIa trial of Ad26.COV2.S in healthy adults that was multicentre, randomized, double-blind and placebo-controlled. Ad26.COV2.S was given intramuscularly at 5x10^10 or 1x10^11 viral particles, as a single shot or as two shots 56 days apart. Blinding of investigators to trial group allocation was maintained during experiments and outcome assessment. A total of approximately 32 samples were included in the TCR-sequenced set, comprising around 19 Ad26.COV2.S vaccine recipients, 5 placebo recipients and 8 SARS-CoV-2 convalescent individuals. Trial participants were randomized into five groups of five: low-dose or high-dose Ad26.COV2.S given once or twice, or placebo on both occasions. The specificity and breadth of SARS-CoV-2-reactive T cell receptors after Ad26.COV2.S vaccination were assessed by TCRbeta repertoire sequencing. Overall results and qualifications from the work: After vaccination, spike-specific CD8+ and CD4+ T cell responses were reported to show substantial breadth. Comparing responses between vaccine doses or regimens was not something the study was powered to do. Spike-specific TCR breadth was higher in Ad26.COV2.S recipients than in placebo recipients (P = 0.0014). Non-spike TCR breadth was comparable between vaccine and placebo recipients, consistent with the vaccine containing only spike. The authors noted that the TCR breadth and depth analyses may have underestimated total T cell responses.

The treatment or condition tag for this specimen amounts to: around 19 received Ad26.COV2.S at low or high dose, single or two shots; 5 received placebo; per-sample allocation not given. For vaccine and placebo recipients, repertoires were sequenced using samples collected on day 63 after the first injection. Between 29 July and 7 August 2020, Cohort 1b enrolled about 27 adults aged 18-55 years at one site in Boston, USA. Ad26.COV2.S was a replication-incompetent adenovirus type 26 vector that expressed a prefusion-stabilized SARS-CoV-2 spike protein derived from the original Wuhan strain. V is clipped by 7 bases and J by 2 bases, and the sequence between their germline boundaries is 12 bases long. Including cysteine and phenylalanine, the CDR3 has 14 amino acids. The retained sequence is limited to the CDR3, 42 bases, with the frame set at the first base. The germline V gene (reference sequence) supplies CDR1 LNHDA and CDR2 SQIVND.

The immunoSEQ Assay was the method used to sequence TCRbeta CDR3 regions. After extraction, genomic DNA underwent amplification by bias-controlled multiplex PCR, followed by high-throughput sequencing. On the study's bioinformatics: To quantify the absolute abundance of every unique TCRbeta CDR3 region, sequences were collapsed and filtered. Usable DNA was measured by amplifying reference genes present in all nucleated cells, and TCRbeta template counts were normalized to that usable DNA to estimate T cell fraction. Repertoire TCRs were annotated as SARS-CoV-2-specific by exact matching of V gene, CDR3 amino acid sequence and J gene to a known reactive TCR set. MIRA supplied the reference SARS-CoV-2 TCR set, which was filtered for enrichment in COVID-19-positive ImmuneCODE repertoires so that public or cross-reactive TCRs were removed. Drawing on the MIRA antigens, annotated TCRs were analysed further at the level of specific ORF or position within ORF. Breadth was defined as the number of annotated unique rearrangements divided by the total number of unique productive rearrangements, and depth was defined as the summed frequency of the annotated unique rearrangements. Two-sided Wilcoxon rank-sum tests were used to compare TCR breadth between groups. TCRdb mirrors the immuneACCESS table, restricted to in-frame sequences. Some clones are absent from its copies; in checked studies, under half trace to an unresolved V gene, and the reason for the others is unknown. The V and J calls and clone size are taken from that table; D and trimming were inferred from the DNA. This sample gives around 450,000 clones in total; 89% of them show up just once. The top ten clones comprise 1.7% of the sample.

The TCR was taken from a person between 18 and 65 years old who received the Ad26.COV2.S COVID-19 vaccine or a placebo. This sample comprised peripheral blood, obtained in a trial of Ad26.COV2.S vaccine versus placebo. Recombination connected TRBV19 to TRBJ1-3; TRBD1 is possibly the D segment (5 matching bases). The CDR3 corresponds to CASTPGTTGNTIYF. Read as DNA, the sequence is TGTGCCAGTACTCCCGGGACGACTGGAAACACCATATATTTT.